A single sample gave rise to the 19 T cell receptor beta chains below, sequenced in a study of siplizumab effects on memory and regulatory T cells. Here immunoSEQ multiplex PCR was the method, and the copy in TCRdb shows in-frame clones only, minus some. The table has 15,000 to 20,000 clones, approximately 44% seen once; the top ten hold approximately 6%. Their cognate antigens are unknown. Coculturing of the mixed lymphocyte reaction cells was performed at 37°C for under seven days. The sample consisted of CFSE-low (dividing) CD4+ T cells sorted from an allogeneic mixed lymphocyte reaction. The receptor source for this set is a human donor in good health; the cells came from an allogeneic mixed lymphocyte reaction. Some clones in this sample may be carry-over from other donors' samples.

The CDR3 DNA reads TGTGCCAGTGGGACTAGCGGGAGAAAGGAGACCCAGTACTTC. This codes for CASGTSGRKETQYF. The chain carries TRBV19 and TRBJ2-5; TRBD2 matches at 14 bases. This CDR3 spans 14 amino acids. Trimming took 8 bases from V and 5 from J; bases not matched to a gene: 4. Germline V lookup: CDR1 LNHDA, CDR2 SQIVND (reference sequence). Drawing the rest from reference TRBV19 and TRBJ2-5, the complete variable domain is DGGITQSPKYLFRKEGQNVTLSCEQNLNHDAMYWYRQDPGQGLRLIYYSQIVNDFQKGDIAEGYSVSREKKESFPLTVTSAQKNPTAFYLCASGTSGRKETQYFGPGTRLLVL.

This clone was seen a few times. V usage is TRBV7-2 and J usage is TRBJ2-1; tentatively, D is TRBD2 (7 bases). The CDR3 spans 15 residues. V lost 1 base to trimming and J lost 4 bases, with 11 bases between them. The germline V gene has CDR1 SGHTA and CDR2 FQGNSA. CDR3: CASSLDGGLYNEQFF. CDR3 nucleotide sequence: TGTGCCAGCAGCTTAGACGGGGGGCTATACAATGAGCAGTTCTTC.

V gene TRBV5-1 combines with J gene TRBJ2-1; 10 bases are a match to TRBD2. The V and J ends lost 1 base and 0 bases, in that order; junction bases with no gene match: 1. Per the germline V gene, CDR1 is SGHRS and CDR2 is YFSETQ. This CDR3 is built from 16 residues. CDR3 in amino acids: CASSLTSGVSYNEQFF. In DNA form, the CDR3 reads TGCGCCAGCAGCTTGACTAGCGGGGTCTCCTACAATGAGCAGTTCTTC.

Judged by abundance, this clone is medium-sized. The V call is TRBV4-1, the J call TRBJ1-4; possibly TRBD1 for D (5 bases). The V gene lost 3 bases and the J gene lost 4 bases, with 15 bases spanning the gap. Germline V lookup: CDR1 MGHRA, CDR2 YSYEKL. The CDR3 runs to 16 residues. The CDR3 nucleotides are TGCGCCAGCAGCCAGGGTTATTCAGGGATTAATGAAAAACTGTTTTTT. Translation: CASSQGYSGINEKLFF.

The chain joins TRBV5-1 to TRBJ1-4; possibly TRBD1 for D (5 bases). V was clipped by 1 base and J by 2 bases, with 15 bases between them. This CDR3 region has 17 residues. Germline CDR1 SGHRS, CDR2 YFSETQ. In DNA, the CDR3 is TGCGCCAGCAGCTTGCGGACCGGAGGGGTCACTAATGAAAAACTGTTTTTT. It is translated as CASSLRTGGVTNEKLFF.

CDR3 amino acids: CASRFRINYGYTF. CDR3 coding DNA: TGTGCCAGCAGATTCCGGATTAACTATGGCTACACCTTC. The chain couples TRBV6-5 to TRBJ1-2, with unresolved D. V was trimmed by 6 bases and J by 1 base, leaving 9 bases between them. CDR1 and CDR2 from the germline V gene are MNHEY and SVGAGI. The length of the CDR3 is 13 residues.

The J gene is TRBJ2-1, the V gene TRBV27; 8 bases align to TRBD2. Germline CDR1 reads MNHEY; CDR2 reads SMNVEV (reference sequence). This CDR3 is built from 17 residues. The junction had 12 bases not matched to a gene; V was cut back by 2 bases and J by 6 bases. CDR3 nucleotides: TGTGCCAGCAGTTTACACTCCGGGACTAGATTCGGCAATGAGCAGTTCTTC. Its translation: CASSLHSGTRFGNEQFF.

V usage is TRBV5-1 and J usage is TRBJ1-1; no reliable D call. CDR1 is SGHRS, CDR2 YFSETQ, per germline. Trimming left V 0 bases short and J 1 base short, with 7 bases between. The CDR3 totals 14 residues. DNA of the CDR3: TGCGCCAGCAGCTTGGGAGCAGCGAACACTGAAGCTTTCTTT. This sequence encodes CASSLGAANTEAFF.

This clone counts as medium-sized. The chain links TRBV29-1 to TRBJ1-1; 7 bases agree with TRBD1. Germline values: CDR1 SQVTM, CDR2 ANQGSEA. V trimming: 7 bases; J trimming: 1 base; junction bases outside the gene matches: 6. CDR3 size: 13 residues. The CDR3 reads CSGRQGANTEAFF. CDR3 DNA sequence: TGCAGCGGACGACAGGGAGCGAACACTGAAGCTTTCTTT. Drawing the rest from reference TRBV29-1 and TRBJ1-1, the complete variable domain is SAVISQKPSRDICQRGTSLTIQCQVDSQVTMMFWYRQQPGQSLTLIATANQGSEATYESGFVIDKFPISRPNLTFSTLTVSNMSPEDSSIYLCSGRQGANTEAFFGQGTRLTVV.

This clone was seen a handful of times. The chain employs TRBV2 and TRBJ2-5; possibly TRBD2 for D (6 bases). The CDR3 extends over 14 amino acids. Germline CDR1 reads SNHLY; CDR2 reads FYNNEI. V was clipped by 3 bases and J by 2 bases, with 10 bases between them. CDR3 coding DNA: TGTGCCAGCAGTGACCGGGCGGGGCAAGAGACCCAGTACTTC. It yields the protein CASSDRAGQETQYF.

On this clone itself: Relative to the germline gene, one junction end is altered; a read error may explain this. The chain recombines TRBV7-9 with TRBJ2-7; D may correspond to TRBD1 or TRBD2 (5 bases each). CDR1 is SEHNR and CDR2 is FQNEAQ in the germline V gene (reference sequence). There are 15 residues in the CDR3. The CDR3 sequence: CARSFWTCLGGEQYF. The DNA of the CDR3 is TGTGCCAGAAGCTTCTGGACATGCCTTGGGGGCGAGCAGTACTTC.

This clone was seen a few times. This chain uses TRBV6-5 with TRBJ2-7, with D maybe TRBD1 (6 bases). V dropped 5 bases and J dropped 3 bases, with 14 bases sitting between them. CDR3 size: 14 residues. CDR1 and CDR2 from the germline V gene are MNHEY and SVGAGI. This chain's CDR3 is CASSEGVTFYEQYF. For the CDR3, the DNA is TGTGCCAGCAGTGAGGGGGTTACCTTCTACGAGCAGTACTTC.

V is TRBV5-1 and J is TRBJ2-7; no firm D call. V lost 0 bases, J lost 3 bases, and 10 bases lay in between. Germline CDR1 reads SGHRS; CDR2 reads YFSETQ. The CDR3 contains 14 residues. DNA of the CDR3: TGCGCCAGCAGCTTGGTGGCAGCTGGCTACGAGCAGTACTTC. Its translation: CASSLVAAGYEQYF.

This clone was counted a few times. This chain joins TRBV19 and TRBJ2-7; D ambiguous. The CDR3 consists of 11 residues. Germline V gene data show CDR1 as LNHDA and CDR2 as SQIVND (reference sequence). Trimming pared 6 bases from V and 5 bases from J, leaving 8 bases between. The CDR3 loop is CASSAWDEQYF. The CDR3 DNA reads as TGTGCCAGTAGCGCGTGGGACGAGCAGTACTTC.

This clone was recorded at least ten times. The V and J genes are TRBV6-1 and TRBJ1-1; D gene unclear. Germline V CDR1 and CDR2: MNHNS, SASEGT. V was pared by 7 bases and J by 1 base, with 10 bases between. The CDR3 extends over 13 amino acids. In nucleotides, the CDR3 is TGTGCCAGCAATATACAGCGGAACACTGAAGCTTTCTTT. Translated: CASNIQRNTEAFF.

This clone was observed a handful of times. The chain couples TRBV2 to TRBJ2-5; TRBD2 matches 10 bases. The CDR3 is 16 residues long. The V and J ends lost 7 bases and 1 base, in that order; junction bases with no gene match: 9. CDR1 SNHLY and CDR2 FYNNEI come from the germline V gene. CDR3 amino acids: CASKLAGLLPQETQYF. As DNA, the CDR3 is TGTGCCAGCAAACTAGCGGGGCTACTACCCCAAGAGACCCAGTACTTC.

Of note for this clone: A junction boundary mismatches the germline segment, possibly from a read error. The genes are TRBV6-5 and TRBJ2-7, with a possible D match to TRBD1 (5 bases). This CDR3 comprises 11 residues. Germline CDR1 and CDR2: MNHEY and SVGAGI. The CDR3 loop is CAISAGYEQYF. DNA of the CDR3: TGTGCCATCAGTGCAGGGTACGAGCAGTACTTC.

This clone has only a few counts. The chain employs TRBV27 and TRBJ1-1; D ambiguous. The V end was cut by 3 bases, the J end by 3 bases, with 8 bases between. The CDR3 loop spans 13 amino acids. The germline V gene encodes CDR1 MNHEY and CDR2 SMNVEV (reference sequence). CDR3 DNA sequence: TGTGCCAGCAGTTTCTCCACGGACACTGAAGCTTTCTTT. Translating it yields CASSFSTDTEAFF.

A few counts support this clone. The chain recombines TRBV7-9 with TRBJ1-2; TRBD1 matches at 8 bases. After removal of 5 bases from V and 4 bases from J, the junction contained 9 bases not matched to a gene. Per germline, CDR1 SEHNR and CDR2 FQNEAQ (reference sequence). The CDR3 consists of 15 residues. Here the CDR3 DNA reads TGTGCCAGCAGCCTCAACAGGGGGAGGACCTATGGCTACACCTTC. Translation gives CASSLNRGRTYGYTF.